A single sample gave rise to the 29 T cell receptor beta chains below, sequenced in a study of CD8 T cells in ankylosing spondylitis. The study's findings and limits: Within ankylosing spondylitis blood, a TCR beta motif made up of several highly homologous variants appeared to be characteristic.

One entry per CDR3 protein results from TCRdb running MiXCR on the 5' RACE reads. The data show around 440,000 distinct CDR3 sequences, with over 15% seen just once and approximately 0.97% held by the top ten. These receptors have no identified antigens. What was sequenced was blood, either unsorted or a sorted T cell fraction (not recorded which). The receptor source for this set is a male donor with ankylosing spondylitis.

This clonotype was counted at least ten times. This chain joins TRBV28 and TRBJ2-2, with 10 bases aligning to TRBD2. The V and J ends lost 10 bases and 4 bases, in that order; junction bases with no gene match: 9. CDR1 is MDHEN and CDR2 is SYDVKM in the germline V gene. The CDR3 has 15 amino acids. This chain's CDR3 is CATASGSQGTGELFF. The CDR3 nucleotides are TGTGCCACGGCTAGCGGGAGCCAGGGCACCGGGGAGCTGTTTTTT.

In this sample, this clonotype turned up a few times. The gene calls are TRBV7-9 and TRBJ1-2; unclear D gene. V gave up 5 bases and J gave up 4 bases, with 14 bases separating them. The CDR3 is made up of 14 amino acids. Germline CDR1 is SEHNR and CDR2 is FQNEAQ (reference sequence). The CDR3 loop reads CASSHRELTYGYTF. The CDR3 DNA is TGTGCCAGCAGCCACCGGGAGCTTACCTATGGCTACACCTTC. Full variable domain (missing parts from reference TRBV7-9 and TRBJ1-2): DTGVSQNPRHKITKRGQNVTFRCDPISEHNRLYWYRQTLGQGPEFLTYFQNEAQLEKSRLLSDRFSAERPKGSFSTLEIQRTEQGDSAMYLCASSHRELTYGYTFGSGTRLTVV.

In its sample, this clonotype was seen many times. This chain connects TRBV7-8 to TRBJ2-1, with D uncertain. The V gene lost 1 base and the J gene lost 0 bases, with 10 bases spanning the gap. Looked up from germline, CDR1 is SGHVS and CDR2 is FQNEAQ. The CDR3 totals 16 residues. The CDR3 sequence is CASSLVEPRSYNEQFF. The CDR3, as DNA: TGTGCCAGCAGCTTAGTCGAGCCCCGCTCCTACAATGAGCAGTTCTTC.

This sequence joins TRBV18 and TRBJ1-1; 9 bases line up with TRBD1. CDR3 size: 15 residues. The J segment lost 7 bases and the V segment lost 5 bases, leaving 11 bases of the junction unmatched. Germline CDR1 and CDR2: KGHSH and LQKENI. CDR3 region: CASSVRRGQGGEAFF. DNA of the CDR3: TGTGCCAGCTCAGTTCGGAGGGGACAGGGCGGTGAAGCTTTCTTT.

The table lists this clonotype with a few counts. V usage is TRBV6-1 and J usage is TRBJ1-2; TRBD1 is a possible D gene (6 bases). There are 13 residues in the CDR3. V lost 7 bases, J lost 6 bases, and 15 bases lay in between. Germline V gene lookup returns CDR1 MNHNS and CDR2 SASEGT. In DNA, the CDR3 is TGTGCCAGCACTCCCCGAGGGGGGCATGGCTACACCTTC. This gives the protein CASTPRGGHGYTF.

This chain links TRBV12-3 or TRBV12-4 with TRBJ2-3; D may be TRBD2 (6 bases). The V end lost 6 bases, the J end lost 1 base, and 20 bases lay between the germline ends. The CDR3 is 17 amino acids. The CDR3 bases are TGTGCCAGCAGCCTCAACCGGGACTCAGCGCGCACAGATACGCAGTATTTT. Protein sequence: CASSLNRDSARTDTQYF.

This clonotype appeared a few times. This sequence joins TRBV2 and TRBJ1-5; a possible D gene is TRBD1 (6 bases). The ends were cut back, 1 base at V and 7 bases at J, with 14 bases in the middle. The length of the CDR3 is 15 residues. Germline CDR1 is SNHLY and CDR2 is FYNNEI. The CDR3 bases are TGTGCCAGCAGTGAAGGTAGGACAGTATCCCAGCCCCAGCATTTT. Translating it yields CASSEGRTVSQPQHF.

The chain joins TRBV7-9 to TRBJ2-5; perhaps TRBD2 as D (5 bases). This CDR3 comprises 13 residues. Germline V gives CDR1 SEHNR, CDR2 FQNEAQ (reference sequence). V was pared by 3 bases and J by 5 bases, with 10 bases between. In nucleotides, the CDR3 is TGTGCCAGCAGCTTTGAGCGGAGGGAGACCCAGTACTTC. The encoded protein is CASSFERRETQYF.

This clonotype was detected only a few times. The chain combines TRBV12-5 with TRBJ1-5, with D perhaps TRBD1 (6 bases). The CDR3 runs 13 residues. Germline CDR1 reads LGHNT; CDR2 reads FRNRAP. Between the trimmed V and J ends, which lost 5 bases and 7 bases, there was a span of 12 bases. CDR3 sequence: CASGARTVQPQHF. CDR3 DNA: TGTGCTAGTGGTGCCAGGACAGTACAGCCCCAGCATTTT.

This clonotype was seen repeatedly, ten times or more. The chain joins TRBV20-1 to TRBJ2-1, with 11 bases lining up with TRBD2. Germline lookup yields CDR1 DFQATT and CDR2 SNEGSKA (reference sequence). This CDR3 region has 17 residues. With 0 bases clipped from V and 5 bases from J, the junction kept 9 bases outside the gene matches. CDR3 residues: CSARDLATSGTHNEQFF. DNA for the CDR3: TGCAGTGCTAGAGATCTGGCGACTAGCGGGACCCACAATGAGCAGTTCTTC.

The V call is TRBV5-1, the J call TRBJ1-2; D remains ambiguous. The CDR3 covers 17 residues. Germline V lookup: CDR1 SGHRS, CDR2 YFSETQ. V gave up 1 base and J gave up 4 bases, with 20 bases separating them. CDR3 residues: CASSLQFGPMMAYGYTF. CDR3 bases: TGCGCCAGCAGCTTGCAGTTCGGGCCAATGATGGCCTATGGCTACACCTTC.

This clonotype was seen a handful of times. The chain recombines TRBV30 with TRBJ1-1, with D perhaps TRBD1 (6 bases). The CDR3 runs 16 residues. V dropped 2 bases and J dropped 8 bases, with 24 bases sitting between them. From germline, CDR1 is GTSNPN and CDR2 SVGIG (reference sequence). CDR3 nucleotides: TGTGCCTGGAGTCGGGAGGGGGGCTGGCGCGGGTTGGAAGCTTTCTTT. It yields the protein CAWSREGGWRGLEAFF.

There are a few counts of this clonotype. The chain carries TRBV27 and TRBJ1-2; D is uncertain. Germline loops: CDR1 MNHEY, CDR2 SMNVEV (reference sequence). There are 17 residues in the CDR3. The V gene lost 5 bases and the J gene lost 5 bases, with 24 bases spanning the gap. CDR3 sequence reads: CASSPLGKTLINYGYTF. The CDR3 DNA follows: TGTGCCAGCAGTCCCTTAGGCAAGACCCTAATCAATTATGGCTACACCTTC.

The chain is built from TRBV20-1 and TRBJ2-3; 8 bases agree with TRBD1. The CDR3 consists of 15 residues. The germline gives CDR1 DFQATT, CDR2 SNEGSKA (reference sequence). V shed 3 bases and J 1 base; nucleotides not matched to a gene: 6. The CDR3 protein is CSARAGQDGTDTQYF. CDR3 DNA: TGCAGTGCTAGGGCGGGACAGGACGGCACAGATACGCAGTATTTT.

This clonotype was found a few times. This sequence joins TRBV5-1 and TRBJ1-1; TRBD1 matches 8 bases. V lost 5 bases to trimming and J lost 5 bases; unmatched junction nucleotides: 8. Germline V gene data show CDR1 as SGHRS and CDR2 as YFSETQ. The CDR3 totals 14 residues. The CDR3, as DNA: TGCGCCAGCAGTTCTCTACAGGGGGATACTGAAGCTTTCTTT. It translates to CASSSLQGDTEAFF.

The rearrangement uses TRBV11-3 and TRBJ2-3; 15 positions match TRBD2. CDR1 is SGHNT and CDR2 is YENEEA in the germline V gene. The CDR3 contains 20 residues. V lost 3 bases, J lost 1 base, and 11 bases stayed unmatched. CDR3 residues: CASSFGQGLAGGGGTDTQYF. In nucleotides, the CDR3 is TGTGCCAGCAGCTTCGGCCAAGGACTAGCGGGAGGGGGAGGCACAGATACGCAGTATTTT. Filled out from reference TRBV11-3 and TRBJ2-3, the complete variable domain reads EAGVVQSPRYKIIEKKQPVAFWCNPISGHNTLYWYLQNLGQGPELLIRYENEEAVDDSQLPKDRFSAERLKGVDSTLKIQPAELGDSAVYLCASSFGQGLAGGGGTDTQYFGPGTRLTVL.

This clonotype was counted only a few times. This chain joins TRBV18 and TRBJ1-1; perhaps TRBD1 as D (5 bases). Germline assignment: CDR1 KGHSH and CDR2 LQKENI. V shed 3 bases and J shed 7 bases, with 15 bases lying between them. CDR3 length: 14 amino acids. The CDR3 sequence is CASSPYPGTGEAFF. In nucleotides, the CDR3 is TGTGCCAGCTCACCCTACCCCGGGACGGGTGAAGCTTTCTTT.

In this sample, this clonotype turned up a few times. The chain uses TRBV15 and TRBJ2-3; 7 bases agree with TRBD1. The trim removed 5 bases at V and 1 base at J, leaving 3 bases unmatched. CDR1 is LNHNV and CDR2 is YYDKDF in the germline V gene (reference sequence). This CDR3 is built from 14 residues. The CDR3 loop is CATSGGQGTDTQYF. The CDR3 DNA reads TGTGCCACCAGCGGAGGACAGGGCACAGATACGCAGTATTTT.

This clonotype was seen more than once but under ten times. The CDR3 region has the DNA TGTGCCAGCAGTTTACCCAGGGGGTTTGGCTACACCTTC. This encodes CASSLPRGFGYTF. The V gene is TRBV28, the J gene TRBJ1-2; 7 positions agree with TRBD1. Trimming at V came to 2 bases and at J to 7 bases, leaving 4 bases not matched to a gene. The CDR3 covers 13 residues. The germline gives CDR1 MDHEN, CDR2 SYDVKM.

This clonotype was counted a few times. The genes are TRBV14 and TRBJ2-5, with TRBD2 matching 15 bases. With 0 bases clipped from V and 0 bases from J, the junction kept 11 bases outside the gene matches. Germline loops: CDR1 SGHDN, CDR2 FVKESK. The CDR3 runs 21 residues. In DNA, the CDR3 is TGTGCCAGCAGCCAAGATTTTTCGGGACTAGCGGGGGGCTCGTACCAAGAGACCCAGTACTTC. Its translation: CASSQDFSGLAGGSYQETQYF.

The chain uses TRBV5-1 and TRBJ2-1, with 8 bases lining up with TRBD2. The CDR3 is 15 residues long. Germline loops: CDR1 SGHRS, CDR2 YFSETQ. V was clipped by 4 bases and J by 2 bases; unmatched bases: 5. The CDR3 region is CASSALAGPYNEQFF. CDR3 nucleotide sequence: TGCGCCAGCAGCGCGTTAGCGGGACCCTACAATGAGCAGTTCTTC.

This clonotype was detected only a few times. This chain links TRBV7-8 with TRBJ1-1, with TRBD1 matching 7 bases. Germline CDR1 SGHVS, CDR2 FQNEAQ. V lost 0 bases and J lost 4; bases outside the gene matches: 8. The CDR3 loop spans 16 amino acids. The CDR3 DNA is TGTGCCAGCAGCTTAGCGGGGACAGCTAGGTCCACTGAAGCTTTCTTT. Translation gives CASSLAGTARSTEAFF.

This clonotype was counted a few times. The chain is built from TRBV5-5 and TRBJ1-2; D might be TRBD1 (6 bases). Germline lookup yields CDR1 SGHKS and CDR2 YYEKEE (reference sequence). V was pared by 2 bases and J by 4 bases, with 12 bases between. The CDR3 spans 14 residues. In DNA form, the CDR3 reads TGTGCCAGCAGCTTTATTCAGGGGACCTATGGCTACACCTTC. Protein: CASSFIQGTYGYTF. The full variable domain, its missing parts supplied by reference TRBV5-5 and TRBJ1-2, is DAGVTQSPTHLIKTRGQQVTLRCSPISGHKSVSWYQQVLGQGPQFIFQYYEKEERGRGNFPDRFSARQFPNYSSELNVNALLLGDSALYLCASSFIQGTYGYTFGSGTRLTVV.

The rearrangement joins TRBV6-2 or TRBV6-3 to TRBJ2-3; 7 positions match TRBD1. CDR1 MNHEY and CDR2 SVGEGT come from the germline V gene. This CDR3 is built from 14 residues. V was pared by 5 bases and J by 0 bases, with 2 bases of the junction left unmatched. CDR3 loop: CASSGTVSTDTQYF. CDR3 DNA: TGTGCCAGCAGTGGGACAGTTAGCACAGATACGCAGTATTTT.

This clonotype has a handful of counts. CDR3 protein: CASSYGTGDEQFF. In DNA, the CDR3 is TGCGCCAGCAGCTACGGGACAGGGGATGAGCAGTTCTTC. The rearrangement uses TRBV5-1 and TRBJ2-1; 10 nucleotides line up with TRBD1. V was clipped by 3 bases and J by 8 bases; unmatched bases: 2. Per the germline V gene, CDR1 is SGHRS and CDR2 is YFSETQ. The CDR3 consists of 13 residues.

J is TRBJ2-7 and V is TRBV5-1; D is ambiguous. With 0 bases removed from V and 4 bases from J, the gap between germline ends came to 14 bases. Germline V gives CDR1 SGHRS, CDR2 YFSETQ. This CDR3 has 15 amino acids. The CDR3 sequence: CASSLAADHRYEQYF. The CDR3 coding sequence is TGCGCCAGCAGCTTGGCGGCAGATCACCGGTACGAGCAGTACTTC.

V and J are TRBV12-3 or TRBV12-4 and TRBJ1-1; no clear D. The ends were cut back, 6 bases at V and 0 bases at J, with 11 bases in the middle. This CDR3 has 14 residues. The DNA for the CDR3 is TGTGCCAGCAGAAAACAGCTCATGAACACTGAAGCTTTCTTT. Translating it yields CASRKQLMNTEAFF.

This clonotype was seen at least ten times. The CDR3 protein is CASSPWTGGKNTEAFF. CDR3 sequence (DNA): TGTGCCAGCAGCCCTTGGACAGGGGGGAAGAACACTGAAGCTTTCTTT. The chain couples TRBV3-1 to TRBJ1-1; 10 nucleotides agree with TRBD1. The CDR3 contains 16 residues. Germline CDR1 reads LGHDT; CDR2 reads YNNKEL (reference sequence). The J segment lost 1 base and the V segment lost 4 bases, leaving 6 bases of the junction unmatched. The full variable domain, completed using reference TRBV3-1 and TRBJ1-1, is DTAVSQTPKYLVTQMGNDKSIKCEQNLGHDTMYWYKQDSKKFLKIMFSYNNKELIINETVPNRFSPKSPDKAHLNLHINSLELGDSAVYFCASSPWTGGKNTEAFFGQGTRLTVV.

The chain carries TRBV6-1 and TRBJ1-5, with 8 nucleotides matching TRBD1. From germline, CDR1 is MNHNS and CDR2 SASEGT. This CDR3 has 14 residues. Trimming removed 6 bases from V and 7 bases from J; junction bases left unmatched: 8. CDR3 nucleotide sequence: TGTGCCAGCAGGCCAGGACAGGGTCGGCAGCCCCAGCATTTT. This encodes CASRPGQGRQPQHF.